The clone carrying this TCR beta chain was found a few times. Its specificity is not known. The CDR3 is 16 amino acids. CDR1 is MDHEN, CDR2 SYDVKM, per germline. J gave up 6 bases and V 6 bases, and 12 bases lay outside the gene matches. TCRdb redid the calling of the RACE reads with MiXCR, one entry per CDR3 protein. This sample yields approximately 400,000 distinct CDR3 sequences, of which 5.1% are seen a single time; approximately 2.4% belongs to the top ten. This sample was taken from a study of human T cells and chemical hapten exposure. Study summary: Patch tests applied 0.01% DPC to the upper back and were scored after 6 days. Findings and caveats of the study: A positive correlation with patch test score was found for PT1 expanded TCR counts. With regard to DPC sensitization, TCRs above 1 in 1000 frequency did not change.

The time point here: pre-sensitization, week 0. Treatment specified: therapeutic diphenylcyclopropenone sensitization with weekly scalp DPC. Here the sequenced sample was whole blood, taken in connection with sensitization to the hapten diphenylcyclopropenone (DPC). The chain employs TRBV28 and TRBJ1-5; 9 nucleotides agree with TRBD1. This TCR was sampled from a woman aged 45-65 years with alopecia areata. Some clones in this sample may be carry-over from other donors' samples. CDR3 bases: TGTGCCAGCAGGTCCGGGACAGGGATTTCTTCTCAGCCCCAGCATTTT. Protein sequence: CASRSGTGISSQPQHF.